A single sample gave rise to the 28 T cell receptor beta chains below, sequenced in a study of blood T cell repertoires in COVID-19. Generated by immunoSEQ multiplex PCR, the TCRdb table keeps only in-frame clones and is missing some. The sample includes 240,000 or so clones, roughly 90% of them seen just once. Sequencing was performed on peripheral blood. The receptors here all came from a young woman with acute or convalescent COVID-19.

In DNA, the CDR3 is TGTGCCAGCAGCCGATCCACCCGGGAGCAGTACTTC. It specifies CASSRSTREQYF. The chain combines TRBV7-9 with TRBJ2-7; D ambiguous. The CDR3 runs 12 residues. V lost 5 bases, J lost 7 bases, and 12 bases lay in between. Germline values: CDR1 SEHNR, CDR2 FQNEAQ (reference sequence).

V is TRBV7-8 and J is TRBJ2-2, with D possibly TRBD2 on 6 matching bases. The germline V and J ends were trimmed by 3 bases and 5 bases, with 13 bases remaining between them. Germline values: CDR1 SGHVS, CDR2 FQNEAQ. This CDR3 spans 15 amino acids. CDR3 in DNA: TGTGCCAGCAGCTTTTTGCGGGGAAATACCGGGGAGCTGTTTTTT. It specifies CASSFLRGNTGELFF.

This sequence joins TRBV11-2 and TRBJ2-1, with D unresolved. Germline V gene lookup returns CDR1 SGHAT and CDR2 FQNNGV. Trimming took 4 bases from V and 0 from J, leaving 16 bases between them. The CDR3 totals 17 residues. The chain's CDR3 is CASSSTPALSSYNEQFF. The CDR3, as DNA: TGTGCCAGCAGCTCTACCCCCGCCCTGAGCTCCTACAATGAGCAGTTCTTC.

Regarding this clone: Different DNA sequences within this sample yield the same CDR3. The chain is built from TRBV12-3 or TRBV12-4 and TRBJ2-5, with 11 bases fitting TRBD2. Unmatched junction bases numbered 1, after V lost 5 bases and J lost 5 bases. This CDR3 has 13 amino acids. The CDR3 sequence is CASSRTSGETQYF. The CDR3, as DNA: TGTGCCAGCAGTCGGACTAGCGGGGAGACCCAGTACTTC.

The rearrangement links TRBV7-9 to TRBJ2-7, with a possible D match to TRBD1 (9 bases). The CDR3 loop spans 17 amino acids. The V and J ends lost 5 bases and 5 bases respectively, with 25 bases between them. CDR1 SEHNR and CDR2 FQNEAQ come from the germline V gene (reference sequence). CDR3 nucleotide sequence: TGTGCCAGCAGCACCTCCGGCGGGGGGACAGGGTATCACGAGCAGTACTTC. This sequence encodes CASSTSGGGTGYHEQYF. The full variable domain, in which reference TRBV7-9 and TRBJ2-7 provide the parts outside the CDR3, is DTGVSQNPRHKITKRGQNVTFRCDPISEHNRLYWYRQTLGQGPEFLTYFQNEAQLEKSRLLSDRFSAERPKGSFSTLEIQRTEQGDSAMYLCASSTSGGGTGYHEQYFGPGTRLTVT.

The gene calls are TRBV10-3 and TRBJ1-1; 12 nucleotides align to TRBD1. CDR3 length: 16 residues. The ends lost 10 bases at V and 3 bases at J; junction bases unmatched: 12. From germline, CDR1 is ENHRY and CDR2 SYGVKD. DNA of the CDR3: TGTGCCAGCCGGGACAGGGGGCCTAATTATGACACTGAAGCTTTCTTT. Translating gives CASRDRGPNYDTEAFF.

J is TRBJ1-4 and V is TRBV7-9; D possibly corresponds to TRBD1 (6 bases). This CDR3 is built from 15 residues. Germline V lookup: CDR1 SEHNR, CDR2 FQNEAQ (reference sequence). V lost 5 bases and J lost 8, with 18 bases in between. This chain's CDR3 is CASSPAGNREEKLFF. The CDR3 DNA is TGTGCCAGCAGCCCCGCCGGGAACAGGGAAGAAAAACTGTTTTTT.

In DNA form, the CDR3 reads TGTGCCACCAGCAAAAAGGCTCTAGCGGACTCCTACGAGCAGTACTTC. Translation gives CATSKKALADSYEQYF. The rearrangement links TRBV15 to TRBJ2-7, with TRBD2 matching over 7 bases. Trimming took 4 bases from V and 0 from J; bases not matched to a gene: 9. This CDR3 has 16 amino acids. The germline gives CDR1 LNHNV, CDR2 YYDKDF (reference sequence).

The chain recombines TRBV7-2 with TRBJ2-5, with 10 bases matching TRBD2. The germline gives CDR1 SGHTA, CDR2 FQGNSA. CDR3 length: 18 amino acids. V lost 5 bases, J lost 5 bases, and 17 bases stayed unmatched. The CDR3, as DNA: TGTGCCAGCAGCCCCCCGCGGCTAGCGGGAGTGGAGGGGGAGACCCAGTACTTC. It encodes CASSPPRLAGVEGETQYF.

This chain links TRBV21-1 with TRBJ2-3; TRBD2 is the table's D call, not checked against the DNA. TRBV21-1 is termed a pseudogene. The CDR3 loop spans 15 amino acids. This CDR3 is CASSKRRGETDTQYF. In DNA, the CDR3 is TGTGCCAGCAGCAAAAGGCGCGGTGAAACAGATACGCAGTATTTT.

The chain uses TRBV25-1 and TRBJ2-3, with 9 bases identical to TRBD2. The J segment lost 3 bases and the V segment lost 2 bases, leaving 9 bases of the junction unmatched. This CDR3 is built from 17 residues. Looked up from germline, CDR1 is MGHDK and CDR2 is SYGVNS. In nucleotides, the CDR3 is TGTGCCAGCAGTGAACGTCTAAGCGGGAGGTCTACAGATACGCAGTATTTT. Its protein product is CASSERLSGRSTDTQYF.

The gene calls are TRBV3-1 (or the pseudogene TRBV3-2) and TRBJ2-7; 8 nucleotides align to TRBD1. V shed 0 bases, J shed 7 bases, and the junction held 5 bases outside the gene matches. Germline loops: CDR1 LGHDT, CDR2 YNNKEL (reference sequence). The CDR3 is 14 residues long. CDR3 nucleotides: TGTGCCAGCAGCCAAGAAGCACAGGGGGGAGAGCAGTACTTC. Protein sequence: CASSQEAQGGEQYF.

The chain links TRBV3-1 (or the pseudogene TRBV3-2) to TRBJ2-1; 10 nucleotides line up with TRBD2. Germline CDR1 and CDR2: LGHDT and YNNKEL (reference sequence). Unmatched junction bases numbered 5, after V lost 0 bases and J lost 6 bases. CDR3 length: 16 residues. This CDR3 reads CASSQDVASGSNEQFF. The CDR3 DNA is TGTGCCAGCAGCCAAGATGTCGCTAGCGGGAGCAATGAGCAGTTCTTC.

This chain uses TRBV28 with TRBJ2-3, with 11 bases identical to TRBD2. CDR3 length: 17 amino acids. Unmatched junction bases numbered 5, after V lost 2 bases and J lost 1 base. Germline V gives CDR1 MDHEN, CDR2 SYDVKM. The CDR3, as DNA: TGTGCCAGCAGTTTACCCTCGGGACTAGCGGGCACAGATACGCAGTATTTT. This gives the protein CASSLPSGLAGTDTQYF.

The chain links TRBV24-1 to TRBJ1-5, with 9 bases identical to TRBD1. The CDR3 has 13 residues. Germline lookup yields CDR1 KGHDR and CDR2 SFDVKD. V was clipped by 5 bases and J by 6 bases; unmatched bases: 1. The CDR3 is CATSGTGVQPQHF. Here the CDR3 DNA reads TGTGCCACCAGTGGGACAGGGGTTCAGCCCCAGCATTTT.

The J gene is TRBJ1-2, the V gene TRBV5-4; D may be TRBD1 (5 bases). The V gene lost 0 bases and the J gene lost 5 bases, with 8 bases spanning the gap. CDR1 and CDR2 from the germline V gene are SGHNT and YYREEE (reference sequence). This CDR3 is built from 13 residues. Here the CDR3 DNA reads TGTGCCAGCAGCTTGGCCGGGGGGTATGGCTACACCTTC. Its protein product is CASSLAGGYGYTF.

The V call is TRBV24-1, the J call TRBJ2-7, with 11 bases aligning to TRBD1. The germline V gene has CDR1 KGHDR and CDR2 SFDVKD. Germline trimming cut 4 bases from V and 2 bases from J; bases unmatched to any gene: 3. The CDR3 is 15 residues long. CDR3 bases: TGTGCCACCAGTGACAGGACAGGGGGCCCCTACGAGCAGTACTTC. Its protein is CATSDRTGGPYEQYF.

CDR3 amino acids: CASSPETGDEKLFF. For the CDR3, the DNA is TGTGCCAGCAGCCCCGAGACAGGGGATGAAAAACTGTTTTTT. The rearrangement uses TRBV3-1 (or the pseudogene TRBV3-2) and TRBJ1-4; 8 bases agree with TRBD1. CDR1 is LGHDT and CDR2 is YNNKEL in the germline V gene (reference sequence). V shed 4 bases and J 6 bases; nucleotides not matched to a gene: 4. This CDR3 contains 14 residues.

The J gene is TRBJ1-1, the V gene TRBV9, with D perhaps matching TRBD1 (6 bases). Trimming removed 2 bases at V and 1 base at J, with 15 bases between. The CDR3 sequence is 16 residues long. CDR1 and CDR2 from the germline V gene are SGDLS and YYNGEE. CDR3 loop: CASSVVTGSANTEAFF. DNA for the CDR3: TGTGCCAGCAGCGTGGTGACAGGTAGCGCGAACACTGAAGCTTTCTTT.

CDR3 sequence (DNA): TGTGCCAGCAGTCCCCGTGGGGGGGCGGCTGGGGCCAACGTCCTGACTTTC. This sequence encodes CASSPRGGAAGANVLTF. The chain joins TRBV6-6 to TRBJ2-6; a weak D match, TRBD2 (7 bases). This CDR3 has 17 amino acids. Germline CDR1 and CDR2: MNHNY and SVGAGI (reference sequence). V gave up 5 bases and J gave up 2 bases, with 16 bases separating them.

DNA for the CDR3: TGCGCCAGCAGCTTGGAACGGACAGTGGGCTATGGCTACACCTTC. Translated: CASSLERTVGYGYTF. The chain is built from TRBV5-1 and TRBJ1-2; tentative D call: TRBD1 (6 bases). Germline CDR1 and CDR2: SGHRS and YFSETQ. V was trimmed by 0 bases and J by 4 bases, leaving 13 bases between them. There are 15 residues in the CDR3.

The chain links TRBV6-5 to TRBJ2-5, with D uncertain. Trimming took 7 bases from V and 5 from J, leaving 8 bases between them. Germline-derived CDR1 and CDR2 are MNHEY and SVGAGI. The CDR3 is 11 amino acids. The CDR3 DNA reads TGTGCCAGCATAGACGGGGAGACCCAGTACTTC. Amino acid sequence: CASIDGETQYF.

The chain couples TRBV5-1 to TRBJ2-7; 14 bases map to TRBD2. Per germline, CDR1 SGHRS and CDR2 YFSETQ. The CDR3 is 15 residues long. J gave up 3 bases and V 4 bases, and 3 bases lay outside the gene matches. The CDR3 DNA reads as TGCGCCAGCAGCGGGGGACTAGCGGGAGTCTACGAGCAGTACTTC. Translation: CASSGGLAGVYEQYF. Variable domain in full (rest from reference TRBV5-1 and TRBJ2-7): KAGVTQTPRYLIKTRGQQVTLSCSPISGHRSVSWYQQTPGQGLQFLFEYFSETQRNKGNFPGRFSGRQFSNSRSEMNVSTLELGDSALYLCASSGGLAGVYEQYFGPGTRLTVT.

The V call is TRBV7-4, the J call TRBJ1-6; 7 nucleotides align to TRBD1. CDR1 and CDR2 (germline): SGHVT, SQSDAQ. The CDR3 is made up of 21 amino acids. V trimming: 0 bases; J trimming: 1 base; junction bases outside the gene matches: 15. For the CDR3, the DNA is TGTGCCAGCAGCTTAGCCGACAGGGCGCGGTTAATGGCTTCCTATAATTCACCCCTCCACTTT. This encodes CASSLADRARLMASYNSPLHF. Looking up the rest from reference TRBV7-4 and TRBJ1-6 gives the full variable domain: GAGVSQSPRYKVAKRGRDVALRCDSISGHVTLYWYRQTLGQGSEVLTYSQSDAQRDKSGRPSGRFSAERPERSVSTLKIQRTEQGDSAVYLCASSLADRARLMASYNSPLHFGNGTRLTVT.

This chain connects TRBV4-3 to TRBJ2-6; a weak D match, TRBD2 (6 bases). Trimming cost V 4 bases and J 0 bases, with 10 bases left between them. CDR3 length: 16 residues. Per the germline V gene, CDR1 is LGHNA and CDR2 is YSLEER. The CDR3 region has the DNA TGCGCCAGCAGCCCCGGGACTTTCTCTGGGGCCAACGTCCTGACTTTC. Protein product: CASSPGTFSGANVLTF.

The chain carries TRBV6-5 and TRBJ1-1; 10 bases line up with TRBD1. CDR3 length equals 13 residues. V trimming: 8 bases; J trimming: 2 bases; junction bases outside the gene matches: 2. Germline CDR1 is MNHEY and CDR2 is SVGAGI. The CDR3 spells CASDRGPNTEAFF. For the CDR3, the DNA is TGTGCCAGCGACAGGGGGCCCAACACTGAAGCTTTCTTT.

This clone was seen a handful of times. The chain employs TRBV7-2 and TRBJ1-2; TRBD1 matches 10 bases. Germline V gives CDR1 SGHTA, CDR2 FQGNSA. The CDR3 runs 15 residues. Trimming cost V 2 bases and J 6 bases; bases outside gene matches: 6. The CDR3 nucleotides are TGTGCCAGCAGCTTAACAACCGGGACAGGGGATGGCTACACCTTC. Its protein product is CASSLTTGTGDGYTF.

This chain uses TRBV19 with TRBJ1-1; D remains unclear. CDR3 length equals 13 residues. Germline V gene data show CDR1 as LNHDA and CDR2 as SQIVND (reference sequence). V was cut by 0 bases and J by 2 bases, with 4 bases left in between. The CDR3 spells CASSIDKNTEAFF. CDR3 bases: TGTGCCAGTAGTATAGATAAAAACACTGAAGCTTTCTTT.